The clone carrying this T cell receptor (beta chain) came up a few times. Its antigen is not known. The sample comes from a study of response to subunit inactivated influenza vaccine. Study-wide points: Authors suggested each seasonal influenza vaccination recruits few new T cells.

A single record per CDR3 protein comes from TCRdb applying MiXCR to the RT-PCR reads. Seen here are more than 450,000 distinct CDR3 sequences, about 11% observed once, and the top ten hold 9.5% to 12%. V was pared by 0 bases and J by 0 bases, with 6 bases between. The CDR3 spans 15 residues. These data were also reused for a study on T cells expressing NK-cell markers. As reported in that work: The TCR beta cDNA came from 5'RACE template switching with UMIs.

The chain links TRBV12-3 or TRBV12-4 to TRBJ2-4; D not certain. The source was PBMCs from blood, collected on the day of vaccination. The origin of this receptor is a man in his forties or fifties who received an inactivated influenza vaccine. CDR3 nucleotide sequence: TGTGCCAGCAGTTTAGCGGCTATAGCCAAAAACATTCAGTACTTC. Translation gives CASSLAAIAKNIQYF.